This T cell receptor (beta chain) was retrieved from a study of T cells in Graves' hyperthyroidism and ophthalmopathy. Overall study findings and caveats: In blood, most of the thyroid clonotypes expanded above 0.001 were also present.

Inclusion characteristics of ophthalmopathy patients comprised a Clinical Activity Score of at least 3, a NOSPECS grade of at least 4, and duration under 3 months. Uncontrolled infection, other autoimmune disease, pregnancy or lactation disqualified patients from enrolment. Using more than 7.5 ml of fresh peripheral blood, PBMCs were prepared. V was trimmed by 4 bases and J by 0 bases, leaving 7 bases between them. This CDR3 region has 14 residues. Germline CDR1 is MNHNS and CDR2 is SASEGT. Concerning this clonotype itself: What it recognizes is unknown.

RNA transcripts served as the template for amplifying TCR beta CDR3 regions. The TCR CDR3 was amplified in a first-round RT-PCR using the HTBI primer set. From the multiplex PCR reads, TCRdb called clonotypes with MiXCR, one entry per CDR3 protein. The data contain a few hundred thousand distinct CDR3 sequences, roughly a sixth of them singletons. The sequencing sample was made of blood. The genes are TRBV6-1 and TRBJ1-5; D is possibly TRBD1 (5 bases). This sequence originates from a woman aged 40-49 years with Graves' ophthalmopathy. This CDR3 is CASSGQTSNQPQHF. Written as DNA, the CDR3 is TGTGCCAGCAGTGGACAGACTAGCAATCAGCCCCAGCATTTT.